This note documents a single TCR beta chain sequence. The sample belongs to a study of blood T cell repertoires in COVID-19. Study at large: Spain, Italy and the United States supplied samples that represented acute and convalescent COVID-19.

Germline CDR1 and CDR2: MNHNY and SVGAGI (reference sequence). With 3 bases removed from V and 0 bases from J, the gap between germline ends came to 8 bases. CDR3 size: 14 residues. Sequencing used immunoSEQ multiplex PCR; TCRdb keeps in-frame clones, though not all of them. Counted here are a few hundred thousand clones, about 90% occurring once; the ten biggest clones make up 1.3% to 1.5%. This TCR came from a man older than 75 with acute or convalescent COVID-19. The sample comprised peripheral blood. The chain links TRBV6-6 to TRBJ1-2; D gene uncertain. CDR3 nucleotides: TGTGCCAGCAGTTATCTTCTATCTAACTATGGCTACACCTTC. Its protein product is CASSYLLSNYGYTF.